A few counts support the clone carrying this TCR beta chain. Its cognate antigen is unknown. Individual cDNA molecules each received unique molecular identifiers attached to them. Each CDR3 protein gets one entry after TCRdb re-called the 5' RACE reads with MiXCR. The table shows about 61,000 distinct CDR3 sequences, with approximately 10% occurring only once. Between the trimmed V and J ends, which lost 8 bases and 5 bases, there was a span of 15 bases. This CDR3 region has 13 residues. This sample stems from a study of early T cells in non-severe SARS-CoV-2 infection. Looking at the study overall: Unsorted whole blood bulk RNA was sequenced, with unpaired chains. Regarding the study as a whole: Anti-spike CD8 specificities were favored by VDJdb matching, whose results missed private and CD4 specificities.

This TCR was recovered from an adult who was a healthcare worker with PCR-confirmed SARS-CoV-2 infection or an uninfected control (not recorded which). The chain recombines TRBV12-3 or TRBV12-4 with TRBJ1-1; no clear D gene. The sample consisted of whole blood. As DNA, the CDR3 is TGTGCCAGCCTGCCGGCGGGAAGGACTGAAGCTTTCTTT. The encoded protein is CASLPAGRTEAFF.